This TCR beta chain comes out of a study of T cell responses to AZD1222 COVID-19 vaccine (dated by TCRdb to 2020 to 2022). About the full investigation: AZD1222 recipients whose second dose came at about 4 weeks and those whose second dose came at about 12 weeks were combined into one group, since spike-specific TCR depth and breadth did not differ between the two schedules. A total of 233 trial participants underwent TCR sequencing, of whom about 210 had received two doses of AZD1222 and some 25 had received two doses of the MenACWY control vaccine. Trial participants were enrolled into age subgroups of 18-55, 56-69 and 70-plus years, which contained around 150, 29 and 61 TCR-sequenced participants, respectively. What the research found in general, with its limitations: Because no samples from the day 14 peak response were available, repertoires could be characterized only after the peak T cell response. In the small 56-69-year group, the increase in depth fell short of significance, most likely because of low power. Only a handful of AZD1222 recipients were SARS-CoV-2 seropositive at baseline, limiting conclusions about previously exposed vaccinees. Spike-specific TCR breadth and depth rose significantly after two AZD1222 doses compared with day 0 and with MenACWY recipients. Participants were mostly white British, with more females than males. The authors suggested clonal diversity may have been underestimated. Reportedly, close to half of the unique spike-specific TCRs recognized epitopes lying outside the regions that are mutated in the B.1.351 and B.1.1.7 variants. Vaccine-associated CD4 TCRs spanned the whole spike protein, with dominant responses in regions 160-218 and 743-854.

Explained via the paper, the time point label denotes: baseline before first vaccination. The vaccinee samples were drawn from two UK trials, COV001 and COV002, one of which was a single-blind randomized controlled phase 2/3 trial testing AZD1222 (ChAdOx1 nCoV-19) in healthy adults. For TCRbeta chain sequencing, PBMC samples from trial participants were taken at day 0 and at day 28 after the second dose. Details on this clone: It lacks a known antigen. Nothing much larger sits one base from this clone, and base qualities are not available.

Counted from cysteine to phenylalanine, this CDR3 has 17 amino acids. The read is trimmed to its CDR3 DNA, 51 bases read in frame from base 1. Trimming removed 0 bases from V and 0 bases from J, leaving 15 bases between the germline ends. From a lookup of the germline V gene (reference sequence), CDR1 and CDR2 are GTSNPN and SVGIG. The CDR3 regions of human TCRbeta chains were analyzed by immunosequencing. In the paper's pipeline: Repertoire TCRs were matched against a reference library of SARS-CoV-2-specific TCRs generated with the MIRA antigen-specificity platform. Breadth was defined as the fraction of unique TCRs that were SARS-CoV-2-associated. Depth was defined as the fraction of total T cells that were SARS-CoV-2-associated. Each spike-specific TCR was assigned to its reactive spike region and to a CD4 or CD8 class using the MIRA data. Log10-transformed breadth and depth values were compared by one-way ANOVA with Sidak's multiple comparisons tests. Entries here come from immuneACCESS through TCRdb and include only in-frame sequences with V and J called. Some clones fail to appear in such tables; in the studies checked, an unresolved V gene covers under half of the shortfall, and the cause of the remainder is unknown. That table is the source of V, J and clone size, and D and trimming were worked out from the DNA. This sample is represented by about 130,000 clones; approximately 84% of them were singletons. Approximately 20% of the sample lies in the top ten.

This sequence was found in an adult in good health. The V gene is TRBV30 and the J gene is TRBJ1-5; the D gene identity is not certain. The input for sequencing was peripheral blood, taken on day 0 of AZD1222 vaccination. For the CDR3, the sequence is CAWSVGVSRNSNQPQHF. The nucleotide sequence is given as TGTGCCTGGAGTGTTGGGGTGAGCAGAAATAGCAATCAGCCCCAGCATTTT.